These 26 T cell receptor beta chains were sequenced from one sample in a study of CD8 T cells in ankylosing spondylitis. General study findings and limits: There was a TCR beta motif, made of eight highly homologous variants, that appeared characteristic of ankylosing spondylitis blood.

These TCRs' antigens remain unknown. TCRdb independently ran MiXCR on the 5' RACE reads; one entry per CDR3 protein. The data hold about 450,000 distinct CDR3 sequences, with 20% to 30% observed a single time. Sequencing used blood, either unsorted or a sorted T cell fraction (not recorded which). The origin of the receptors is a male donor with ankylosing spondylitis.

The V call is TRBV20-1, the J call TRBJ2-5; 9 bases map to TRBD2. The CDR3 loop spans 14 amino acids. Germline CDR1 and CDR2: DFQATT and SNEGSKA (reference sequence). The trim removed 1 base at V and 7 bases at J, leaving 7 bases unmatched. The CDR3 loop reads CSARGPSGMGTQYF. CDR3 DNA sequence: TGCAGTGCTAGAGGTCCTAGCGGGATGGGGACCCAGTACTTC.

This clonotype was recorded a few times. CDR3: CASSLTGGYYGYTF. In DNA form, the CDR3 reads TGTGCCAGCAGCCTGACAGGGGGTTACTATGGCTACACCTTC. The rearrangement links TRBV12-3 or TRBV12-4 to TRBJ1-2; TRBD1 matches at 9 bases. CDR3 size: 14 residues. The ends lost 6 bases at V and 3 bases at J; junction bases unmatched: 5.

J is TRBJ1-1 and V is TRBV3-1; the D is unclear. Germline V lookup: CDR1 LGHDT, CDR2 YNNKEL (reference sequence). Trimming cost V 0 bases and J 3 bases, with 11 bases left between them. This CDR3 comprises 15 residues. The CDR3 coding sequence is TGTGCCAGCAGCCAAGAGGGGAGGAGAGACACTGAAGCTTTCTTT. Residues: CASSQEGRRDTEAFF.

This clonotype was seen a few times. J is TRBJ1-3 and V is TRBV5-1; D is possibly TRBD1 (6 bases). In germline, CDR1 is SGHRS, CDR2 YFSETQ. Trimming took 4 bases from V and 2 from J, leaving 10 bases between them. There are 14 residues in the CDR3. The CDR3 DNA is TGCGCCAGCAGCGACTCAGGGGCTGGAAACACCATATATTTT. Its protein product is CASSDSGAGNTIYF.

On this clonotype itself: At one boundary the junction diverges from the germline segment, which might be a read error. This chain joins TRBV20-1 and TRBJ1-2; 10 bases are a match to TRBD1. CDR1 and CDR2 (germline): DFQATT, SNEGSKA (reference sequence). This CDR3 has 12 residues. The CDR3 region is CSAWDRGYSYTF. CDR3 sequence (DNA): TGCAGTGCTTGGGACAGGGGCTATAGCTACACCTTC.

The chain employs TRBV6-1 and TRBJ2-5; D possibly uses TRBD1 or TRBD2 (5 bases each). V lost 4 bases and J lost 2, with 14 bases in between. The CDR3 length is 15 residues. Germline V gene data show CDR1 as MNHNS and CDR2 as SASEGT. CDR3 DNA sequence: TGTGCCAGCAGTGTTTCGTTGGGGGAACAAGAGACCCAGTACTTC. This encodes CASSVSLGEQETQYF.

This clonotype was counted only a few times. This chain links TRBV24-1 with TRBJ2-2; 7 positions match TRBD1. The length of the CDR3 is 15 residues. V dropped 6 bases and J dropped 3; count of bases not matched to a gene: 6. The germline V gene encodes CDR1 KGHDR and CDR2 SFDVKD. This CDR3 reads CATSHRDSYTGELFF. For the CDR3, the DNA is TGTGCCACCAGTCACCGGGACAGCTACACCGGGGAGCTGTTTTTT.

The chain carries TRBV12-3 or TRBV12-4 and TRBJ1-2, with D possibly TRBD1 on 6 matching bases. V dropped 5 bases and J dropped 8 bases, with 15 bases sitting between them. CDR3 length equals 13 residues. The CDR3 region is CASSQGNLRGYTF. The CDR3 DNA sequence: TGTGCCAGCAGTCAGGGGAACCTTAGGGGCTACACCTTC.

This clonotype came up a few times. This chain links TRBV27 with TRBJ1-2; TRBD1 is a possible D gene (5 bases). Trimming took off 8 bases at V and 3 bases at J, with 13 bases between the two ends. CDR3 length: 13 residues. Germline V gives CDR1 MNHEY, CDR2 SMNVEV (reference sequence). CDR3 in DNA: TGTGCCAGCCATCCCTCAGGGTACTATGGCTACACCTTC. Protein sequence: CASHPSGYYGYTF.

This clonotype has just a few counts. The V call is TRBV11-2, the J call TRBJ1-2, with a possible D match to TRBD1 (5 bases). Trimming took 5 bases from V and 7 from J, leaving 17 bases between them. CDR1 is SGHAT, CDR2 FQNNGV, per germline. The CDR3 spans 14 residues. The CDR3, as DNA: TGTGCCAGCAGCCCGATAACAGGTCACCGTGGCTACACCTTC. This translates into CASSPITGHRGYTF.

This clonotype came up a few times. This chain joins TRBV4-1 and TRBJ1-2, with 7 bases that match TRBD1. V dropped 3 bases and J dropped 3; count of bases not matched to a gene: 4. Germline CDR1 reads MGHRA; CDR2 reads YSYEKL. The CDR3 loop spans 14 amino acids. The CDR3: CASSHRQGDYGYTF. Written as DNA, the CDR3 is TGCGCCAGCAGCCATCGACAGGGAGACTATGGCTACACCTTC.

The chain has TRBV11-2 and TRBJ1-1; D unclear. CDR3 size: 13 residues. The V end lost 5 bases, the J end lost 14 bases, and 21 bases lay between the germline ends. CDR1 and CDR2 from the germline V gene are SGHAT and FQNNGV. The CDR3 sequence is CASSPAPQAVPFF. CDR3 coding DNA: TGTGCCAGCAGCCCCGCCCCCCAGGCAGTTCCCTTCTTT. Based on the CDR3 plus reference TRBV11-2 and TRBJ1-1, the full variable domain is EAGVAQSPRYKIIEKRQSVAFWCNPISGHATLYWYQQILGQGPKLLIQFQNNGVVDDSQLPKDRFSAERLKGVDSTLKIQPAKLEDSAVYLCASSPAPQAVPFFGQGTRLTVV.

The table lists this clonotype with a few counts. The V call is TRBV19, the J call TRBJ1-4, with D perhaps matching TRBD1 (6 bases). CDR1 and CDR2 (germline): LNHDA, SQIVND (reference sequence). The V end was cut by 3 bases, the J end by 7 bases, with 18 bases between. The CDR3 length is 16 residues. CDR3 region: CASSMNPGHLSEKLFF. CDR3 DNA: TGTGCCAGTAGTATGAACCCGGGACATTTAAGTGAAAAACTGTTTTTT.

The rearrangement joins TRBV15 to TRBJ1-2; 11 bases agree with TRBD1. Germline CDR1 and CDR2: LNHNV and YYDKDF (reference sequence). The V segment lost 1 base and the J segment 2 bases; nucleotides outside the gene matches: 6. CDR3 size: 17 residues. The CDR3, as DNA: TGTGCCACCAGCAGAGGCTGGGGACAGGGGGTAAACTATGGCTACACCTTC. Translation: CATSRGWGQGVNYGYTF. Full variable domain (outside the CDR3, taken from reference TRBV15 and TRBJ1-2): DAMVIQNPRYQVTQFGKPVTLSCSQTLNHNVMYWYQQKSSQAPKLLFHYYDKDFNNEADTPDNFQSRRPNTSFCFLDIRSPGLGDTAMYLCATSRGWGQGVNYGYTFGSGTRLTVV.

This clonotype was counted between two and nine times. V gene TRBV29-1 combines with J gene TRBJ1-2; a possible D gene is TRBD1 (5 bases). The CDR3 is made up of 12 amino acids. CDR1 and CDR2 from the germline V gene are SQVTM and ANQGSEA. V gave up 4 bases and J gave up 7 bases, with 13 bases separating them. CDR3 DNA: TGCAGCGTTGCCGGGGAGGGGAGTGGCTACACCTTC. Its translation: CSVAGEGSGYTF. The full variable domain, with the rest looked up from reference TRBV29-1 and TRBJ1-2, is SAVISQKPSRDICQRGTSLTIQCQVDSQVTMMFWYRQQPGQSLTLIATANQGSEATYESGFVIDKFPISRPNLTFSTLTVSNMSPEDSSIYLCSVAGEGSGYTFGSGTRLTVV.

This clonotype was seen a few times. This chain connects TRBV12-3 or TRBV12-4 to TRBJ1-2; 8 positions match TRBD1. CDR3 length: 15 residues. V dropped 2 bases and J dropped 4; count of bases not matched to a gene: 6. CDR3 region: CASSLQGAISYGYTF. The CDR3 DNA follows: TGTGCCAGCAGTTTACAGGGGGCTATTAGCTATGGCTACACCTTC.

This chain links TRBV12-3 or TRBV12-4 with TRBJ2-7; 10 bases are a match to TRBD1. V shed 2 bases, J shed 7 bases, and the junction held 8 bases outside the gene matches. The CDR3 runs to 15 residues. The CDR3 loop is CASSLFDRGLGEQYF. The DNA for the CDR3 is TGTGCCAGCAGTTTATTCGACAGGGGGCTGGGGGAGCAGTACTTC.

The chain employs TRBV12-3 or TRBV12-4 and TRBJ1-1; 7 positions agree with TRBD1. V shed 9 bases and J 4 bases; nucleotides not matched to a gene: 8. The length of the CDR3 is 13 residues. The CDR3, as DNA: TGTGCCAGTCTTTGGTCAGGGGGCACTGAAGCTTTCTTT. Amino acids: CASLWSGGTEAFF.

The rearrangement uses TRBV7-9 and TRBJ1-5; no firm D call. The CDR3 is made up of 12 amino acids. The germline V gene has CDR1 SEHNR and CDR2 FQNEAQ (reference sequence). V was cut by 5 bases and J by 6 bases, with 8 bases left in between. This chain's CDR3 is CASSTDGQPQHF. CDR3 DNA: TGTGCCAGCAGCACCGACGGTCAGCCCCAGCATTTT.

This clonotype has just one count. This rearrangement joins TRBV29-1 to TRBJ2-7; D gene uncertain. From germline, CDR1 is SQVTM and CDR2 ANQGSEA. The CDR3 is 12 residues long. Trimming cost V 4 bases and J 5 bases, with 12 bases left between them. CDR3 in DNA: TGCAGCGTTGCCCGGTCGTTGGACGAGCAGTACTTC. It yields the protein CSVARSLDEQYF.

This clonotype has a count of ten or more. CDR3 sequence: CASSSRGGDNQPQHF. In DNA form, the CDR3 reads TGTGCCAGCAGTTCCCGTGGGGGGGACAATCAGCCCCAGCATTTT. The gene calls are TRBV12-3 or TRBV12-4 and TRBJ1-5; tentatively, D is TRBD1 (5 bases). CDR3 size: 15 residues. V dropped 4 bases and J dropped 3 bases, with 13 bases sitting between them.

V and J are TRBV5-1 and TRBJ1-1; possibly TRBD1 for D (6 bases). The V gene's germline CDR1 is SGHRS and CDR2 YFSETQ. There are 15 residues in the CDR3. The ends were cut back, 3 bases at V and 3 bases at J, with 15 bases in the middle. The DNA of the CDR3 is TGCGCCAGCAGCTACGCGGGACATTCGGACACTGAAGCTTTCTTT. As protein: CASSYAGHSDTEAFF.

The chain couples TRBV11-1 to TRBJ2-1; D uncertain. The CDR3 is 14 amino acids. Germline V gene sequence: CDR1 SGHAT, CDR2 FQDESV (reference sequence). With 1 base removed from V and 5 bases from J, the gap between germline ends came to 9 bases. The CDR3: CASSLVAANNEQFF. The CDR3 nucleotides are TGTGCCAGCAGCTTAGTTGCGGCGAACAATGAGCAGTTCTTC.

CDR3 residues: CSASPRDRDYGYTF. Written as DNA, the CDR3 is TGCAGTGCTAGCCCCCGGGACAGAGACTATGGCTACACCTTC. The rearrangement joins TRBV20-1 to TRBJ1-2, with 7 bases matching TRBD1. The CDR3 spans 14 residues. Germline-derived CDR1 and CDR2 are DFQATT and SNEGSKA (reference sequence). Trimming cost V 3 bases and J 3 bases; bases outside gene matches: 7.

The chain joins TRBV10-3 to TRBJ1-1; D ambiguous. V gave up 7 bases and J gave up 6 bases, with 9 bases separating them. Germline V gives CDR1 ENHRY, CDR2 SYGVKD. The CDR3 is made up of 11 amino acids. The CDR3 protein is CAIKGQAEAFF. Here the CDR3 DNA reads TGTGCCATCAAGGGTCAAGCTGAAGCTTTCTTT.

The J gene is TRBJ2-3, the V gene TRBV6-4, with D tentatively TRBD2 (6 bases). V was pared by 3 bases and J by 2 bases, with 12 bases between. This CDR3 region has 15 residues. CDR1 is MRHNA and CDR2 is SNTAGT in the germline V gene. CDR3 sequence (DNA): TGTGCCAGCAGTGATGGAGGGAGACTCACAGATACGCAGTATTTT. It yields the protein CASSDGGRLTDTQYF.